The rows below give T cell receptor beta chains drawn from one sample of a study of kidney transplant recipient with SARS-CoV-2 infection. TCRdb re-analysed the reads in MiXCR, keeping a single row per CDR3 protein. Of about 240,000 distinct CDR3 sequences in the sample, 29% were seen once. The starting material was a blood sample, obtained at baseline and on roughly day 110 from a kidney transplant recipient. These receptors were collected from a young adult male patient who had COVID-19 and was a kidney transplant recipient. The T cells may come from the graft donor. Each CDR3 is given with its conserved first and last residue. Each record gives: J gene, V gene, D gene, CDR3 length, clone size, CDR3 DNA, CDR3 protein. The D gene is left open where the match is weak. The size of a clone is reported for some rows only, either as once, few or many, or as a class for expanded clones.

TRBJ2-1	TRBV7-8	TRBD2	15	NA	TGTGCCAGCAGCTTAGGGCTAGCGGGAGGATATGAGCAGTTCTTC	CASSLGLAGGYEQFF
TRBJ1-2	TRBV12-3/TRBV12-4	NA	17	NA	TGTGCCAGCAGTGCCTGCTCCACAGCAGGAAAGACCTATGGCTACACCTTC	CASSACSTAGKTYGYTF
TRBJ1-2	TRBV4-3	NA	17	many	TGCGCCAGCAGCGTTATTGTAGGACGTCGAAAGACCTATGGCTACACCTTC	CASSVIVGRRKTYGYTF
TRBJ1-2	TRBV30	NA	14	many	TGTGCCTGGACCAAGGGGGGAGGGATTCGCGGCTACACCTTC	CAWTKGGGIRGYTF
TRBJ2-5	TRBV5-4	NA	14	many	TGTGCCAGCAGCTTGAAGACAGGCCAAGAGACCCAGTACTTC	CASSLKTGQETQYF
TRBJ2-5	TRBV12-3/TRBV12-4	NA	14	many	TGTGCCAGCAGTTTAACAGGACAGCAAGAGACCCAGTACTTC	CASSLTGQQETQYF
TRBJ1-1	TRBV6-5	NA	14	few	TGTGCCAGCAGTGAACACAGAAAGAACACTGAAGCTTTCTTT	CASSEHRKNTEAFF
TRBJ2-1	TRBV29-1	NA	13	NA	TGCAGCGCTGTCCAATTGGACTGCAATGAGCAGTTCTTC	CSAVQLDCNEQFF
TRBJ2-7	TRBV28	NA	11	many	TGTGCCAGCAGCTCGGGACACCGATCGTACTTC	CASSSGHRSYF
TRBJ1-2	TRBV20-1	NA	16	many	TGCAGTGCTTGTTTCTTGCTGTTTCGAAAGACCTATGGCTACACCTTC	CSACFLLFRKTYGYTF
TRBJ1-2	TRBV10-1	NA	17	NA	TGCGCCAGCAGTGAATCGGTAAGATCGCGAAAGACCTATGGCTACACCTTC	CASSESVRSRKTYGYTF
TRBJ2-7	TRBV18	NA	12	many	TGTGCCAGCTCAGGGGACTTCCTCCCTCAAGACTTC	CASSGDFLPQDF
TRBJ1-3	TRBV18	NA	14	NA	TGTGCCAGCTCAAGTACAGCTGCGGGAAACACCATATATTTT	CASSSTAAGNTIYF
TRBJ1-1	TRBV20-1	NA	12	NA	TGCAGTGCTAGTCCCTGGGGCGATCAAGCTTTCTTT	CSASPWGDQAFF
TRBJ1-2	TRBV5-8	NA	16	many	TGTGCCAGCGCGAAGAGTCATCCACGAAAGACCTATGGCTACACCTTC	CASAKSHPRKTYGYTF
TRBJ1-2	TRBV28	NA	14	many	TGTGCCAGCAGTCCTACGTCCGTAAGCTATGGCTACACCTTC	CASSPTSVSYGYTF
TRBJ1-2	TRBV7-4	NA	17	few	TGTGCCAGCAGCAGTGCTATTTCAGCTCGAAAGACCTATGGCTACACCTTC	CASSSAISARKTYGYTF
TRBJ2-7	TRBV13	TRBD2	19	many	TGTGCCAGCAGCTTAGTTCCGGGACTAGCGGGAGGGGGGGCCTACGAGCAGTACTTC	CASSLVPGLAGGGAYEQYF
TRBJ2-3	TRBV5-1	TRBD1	14	few	TGCGCCAGCAGCTGGACAGGGCTCACAGATACGCAGTATTTT	CASSWTGLTDTQYF
TRBJ1-5	TRBV19	NA	17	few	TGTGCCAGTAGTGCCCATTCACAGGGAGGCGGCAATCAGCCCCAGCATTTT	CASSAHSQGGGNQPQHF
TRBJ1-2	TRBV12-2	NA	17	many	TGTGCAAGTCGCGATGCAGTGACTCCACGAAAGACCTATGGCTACACCTTC	CASRDAVTPRKTYGYTF
TRBJ1-2	TRBV16	NA	17	many	TGTGCCAGCAGCGTAAATTGGGTCGTTAGAAAGACCTATGGCTACACCTTC	CASSVNWVVRKTYGYTF
TRBJ2-1	TRBV5-4	TRBD2	18	few	TGTGCCAGCAGCTTGGCCGCAGGGACTAGCGGTTCTAACAATGAGCAGTTCTTC	CASSLAAGTSGSNNEQFF
TRBJ1-2	TRBV5-4	NA	16	many	TGTGCCAGCATGTACACCGTACCAGGAAAGACCTATGGCTACACCTTC	CASMYTVPGKTYGYTF
TRBJ1-4	TRBV11-2	NA	16	many	TGTGCCAGCAGCTTAGACCTAGGGCGAGTTAATGAAAAACTGTTTTTT	CASSLDLGRVNEKLFF
TRBJ2-5	TRBV18	NA	13	NA	TGTGCCAGCTCACCACCGACTCGAGAGACCCAGTACTTC	CASSPPTRETQYF
TRBJ2-3	TRBV4-2	TRBD2	15	many	TGTGCCAGCAGCCAAGCCAGCGGGGGGTCGGATACGCAGTATTTT	CASSQASGGSDTQYF
TRBJ2-5	TRBV20-1	NA	14	NA	TGCAGTACTCGGACAGGGCGGGAGTCGGAGACCCAGTACTTC	CSTRTGRESETQYF
TRBJ2-2	TRBV19	TRBD2	17	few	TGTGCCAGTAGGAACCCCCTACTAGCGGGAGACACCGGGGAGCTGTTTTTT	CASRNPLLAGDTGELFF
TRBJ1-2	TRBV7-2	NA	17	many	TGTGCCAGCAGCCAGTTGACCAGAGACGGAAAGACCTATGGCTACACCTTC	CASSQLTRDGKTYGYTF
TRBJ1-2	TRBV12-3/TRBV12-4	NA	16	many	TGTGCCAGCAGTTTATATCGGCCAGGGGTTAACTATGGCTACACCTTC	CASSLYRPGVNYGYTF
TRBJ2-2	TRBV7-9	NA	15	many	TGTGCCAGCAGCTTACGGGGTCTTTGGACCGGGGAGCTGTTTTTT	CASSLRGLWTGELFF
TRBJ2-4	TRBV18	TRBD2	15	NA	TGTGCCAGCTCCCAGCGGGAGGTCCCCATGGGTCACCAGTACTTC	CASSQREVPMGHQYF
TRBJ1-4	TRBV28	NA	14	many	TGTGCCAGCAGTTTCCGGACACCGAATGAAAAACTGTTTTTT	CASSFRTPNEKLFF
TRBJ1-2	TRBV11-2	NA	17	many	TGTGCCAGCAGCTCGCCGAAAACAAGCAGAAAGACCTATGGCTACACCTTC	CASSSPKTSRKTYGYTF
TRBJ1-1	TRBV20-1	NA	13	many	TGCAGTGCTAGAGGCCAAGATGGCACTGAAGCTTTCTTT	CSARGQDGTEAFF
TRBJ2-6	TRBV8-2	NA	17	few	TGTGGCAGTCGCCATAGGATAACACAAAGTCGGGCCAACGTCCTGACTTTC	CGSRHRITQSRANVLTF
TRBJ2-5	TRBV3-1	NA	17	many	TGTGCCAGCAGCAAATCTTCTCCCATTTCTTTCTCTGAGACCCAGTACTTC	CASSKSSPISFSETQYF
TRBJ2-4	TRBV3-1	TRBD2	20	few	TGTGCCAGCAGCCCACGTTATCCTAGCGGGGGGGGTCGAGGGGAAAACATTCAGTACTTC	CASSPRYPSGGGRGENIQYF
TRBJ2-5	TRBV9	TRBD2	15	many	TGTGCCAGCTGTCGCCGAGCGGGAGGCGGAGAGACCCAGTACTTC	CASCRRAGGGETQYF
TRBJ2-5	TRBV7-2	NA	14	NA	TGTGCCAGCAGCTCCATTACTCACCAAGAGACCCAGTACTTC	CASSSITHQETQYF
TRBJ1-1	TRBV7-9	NA	14	many	TGTGCCAGCAGCTCCACCAGGGGAGGCGCTGAAGCTTTCTTT	CASSSTRGGAEAFF
TRBJ1-2	TRBV10-1	TRBD1	15	many	TGCGCCAGCAGTGGCGCCAGACAGGGGACCTATGGCTACACCTTC	CASSGARQGTYGYTF
TRBJ1-5	TRBV6-2/TRBV6-3	TRBD1	14	many	TGTGCCAGCCGTCCAGGGGGCTTCAATCAGCCCCAGCATTTT	CASRPGGFNQPQHF
TRBJ2-1	TRBV30	TRBD2	18	many	TGTGCCTGGAAATCCGAACCGACTAGCGGGAGCTCCTACAATGAGCAGTTCTTC	CAWKSEPTSGSSYNEQFF
TRBJ1-1	TRBV6-6	TRBD1	14	NA	TGTACCAGCAGTTACGGTCAGGGGGAGACTGAAGCTTTCTTT	CTSSYGQGETEAFF
TRBJ1-2	TRBV5-8	TRBD1	14	NA	TGTGCCAGCAGCGAGGGGACAGGGGATTATGGCTACACCTTC	CASSEGTGDYGYTF
TRBJ2-7	TRBV7-6	NA	14	many	TGTGCCAGCAGCTTCGGTACGGGAGTCGGTGAGCAGTACTTC	CASSFGTGVGEQYF
TRBJ1-2	TRBV7-9	NA	17	many	TGTGCCAGCAGCTTAGCGCTGGGGGTGGAGGGTGGCTATGGCTACACCTTC	CASSLALGVEGGYGYTF
TRBJ1-6	TRBV12-3/TRBV12-4	NA	14	many	TGTGCCAGCAAAAGCGACATTACCAATTCACCCCTCCACTTT	CASKSDITNSPLHF
TRBJ2-7	TRBV7-6	NA	17	many	TGTGCCAGCAGCTTAGTCCAACAACAGGATTACTCCTACGAGCAGTACTTC	CASSLVQQQDYSYEQYF
TRBJ2-1	TRBV18	NA	15	NA	TGTGCCAGCTCATCGGGACACGGGCTAGACAATGAGCAGTTCTTC	CASSSGHGLDNEQFF
TRBJ2-7	TRBV24-1	TRBD1	16	many	TGTGCCACCAGTGAGGGCTTCGGGACAGGGTCCTACGAGCAGTACTTC	CATSEGFGTGSYEQYF
TRBJ1-2	TRBV7-4	NA	17	many	TGTGCCAGCAGCATTTTTATTTCAGCTCGAAAGACCTATGGCTACACCTTC	CASSIFISARKTYGYTF
TRBJ1-2	TRBV6-8	NA	17	many	TGTGCCAGCAGTTTACGTACACGCTCTAGAAAGACCTATGGCTACACCTTC	CASSLRTRSRKTYGYTF
TRBJ2-7	TRBV29-1	TRBD2	15	many	TGCAGCGTTGAAGATCCGTCTAGCGGGACCTACGAGCAGTACTTC	CSVEDPSSGTYEQYF
TRBJ1-5	TRBV28	NA	14	many	TGTGCCAGCAGTTTGAACAGGGTCAATCAGCCCCAGCATTTT	CASSLNRVNQPQHF
TRBJ2-2	TRBV7-9	TRBD2	18	NA	TGTGCCAGCAGCTTAGCGTGGGAGGGACCTATCGAACACCGGGGAGCTGTTTTT	CASSLAWEGPIEHRGAVF
TRBJ1-5	TRBV4-2	NA	17	many	TGTGCCAGCAGCCAAGAGAGGGGTGGCCACCAGAATCAGCCCCAGCATTTT	CASSQERGGHQNQPQHF
TRBJ2-2	TRBV3-1	NA	18	many	TGTGCCAGCAGCGGCACTAGTCCCATTTCAGGCTTGACCGGGGAGCTGTTTTTT	CASSGTSPISGLTGELFF